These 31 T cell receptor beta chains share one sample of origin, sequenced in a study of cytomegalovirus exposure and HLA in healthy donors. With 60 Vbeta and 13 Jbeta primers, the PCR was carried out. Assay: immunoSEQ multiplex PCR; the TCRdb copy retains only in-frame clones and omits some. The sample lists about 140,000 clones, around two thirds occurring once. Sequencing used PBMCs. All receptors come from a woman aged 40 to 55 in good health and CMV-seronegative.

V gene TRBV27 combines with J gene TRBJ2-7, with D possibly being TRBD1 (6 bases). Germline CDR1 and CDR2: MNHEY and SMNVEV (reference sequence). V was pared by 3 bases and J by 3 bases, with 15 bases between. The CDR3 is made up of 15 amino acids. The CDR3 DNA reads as TGTGCCAGCAGTTTGCGCCGAGGGGGATTCTACGAGCAGTACTTC. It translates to CASSLRRGGFYEQYF.

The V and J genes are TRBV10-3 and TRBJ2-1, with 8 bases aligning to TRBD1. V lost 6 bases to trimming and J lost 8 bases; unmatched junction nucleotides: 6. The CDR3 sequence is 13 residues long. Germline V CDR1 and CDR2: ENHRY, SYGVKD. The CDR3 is CAISAGGADEQFF. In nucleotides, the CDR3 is TGTGCCATCAGCGCAGGGGGCGCGGATGAGCAGTTCTTC.

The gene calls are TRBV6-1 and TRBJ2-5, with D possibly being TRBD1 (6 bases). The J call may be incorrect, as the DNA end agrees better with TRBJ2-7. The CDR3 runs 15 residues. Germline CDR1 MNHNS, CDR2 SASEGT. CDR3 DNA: TGTGCCAGCAGGAAAGAATGGGACATATCCTACGAGCAGTACTTC. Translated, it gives CASRKEWDISYEQYF.

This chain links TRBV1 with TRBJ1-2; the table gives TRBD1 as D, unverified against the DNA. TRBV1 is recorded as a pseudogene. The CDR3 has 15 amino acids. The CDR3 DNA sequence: TGCACCAGCAGCCAAGAACCAGGGGGCAGCTATGGCTACACCTTC. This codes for CTSSQEPGGSYGYTF.

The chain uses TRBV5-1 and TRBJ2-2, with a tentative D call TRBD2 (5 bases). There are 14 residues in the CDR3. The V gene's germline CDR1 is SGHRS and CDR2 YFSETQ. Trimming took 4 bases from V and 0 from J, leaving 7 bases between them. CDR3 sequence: CASSEGTNTGELFF. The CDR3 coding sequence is TGCGCCAGCAGCGAGGGCACGAACACCGGGGAGCTGTTTTTT.

DNA of the CDR3: TGTGCCAGCAGCTTGGATCCAGGCGCCAACACCGGGGAGCTGTTTTTT. Translating gives CASSLDPGANTGELFF. The V gene is TRBV5-4, the J gene TRBJ2-2; the D is unclear. The CDR3 has 16 amino acids. V was trimmed by 0 bases and J by 2 bases, leaving 11 bases between them. Germline V gene data show CDR1 as SGHNT and CDR2 as YYREEE (reference sequence).

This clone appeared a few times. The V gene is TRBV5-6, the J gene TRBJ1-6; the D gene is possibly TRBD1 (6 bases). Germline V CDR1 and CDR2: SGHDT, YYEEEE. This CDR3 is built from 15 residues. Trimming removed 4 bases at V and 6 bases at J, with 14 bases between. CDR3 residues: CASSARDIPNSPLHF. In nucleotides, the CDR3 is TGTGCCAGCAGCGCCCGGGACATTCCTAATTCACCCCTCCACTTT.

CDR3 sequence (DNA): TGTGCCAGCAGCCCGTACTCGGACAGGACGGTCTACAATGAGCAGTTCTTC. Protein sequence: CASSPYSDRTVYNEQFF. The chain is built from TRBV9 and TRBJ2-1; 7 positions match TRBD1. The germline gives CDR1 SGDLS, CDR2 YYNGEE. This CDR3 contains 17 residues. The V and J ends lost 4 bases and 3 bases, in that order; junction bases with no gene match: 13.

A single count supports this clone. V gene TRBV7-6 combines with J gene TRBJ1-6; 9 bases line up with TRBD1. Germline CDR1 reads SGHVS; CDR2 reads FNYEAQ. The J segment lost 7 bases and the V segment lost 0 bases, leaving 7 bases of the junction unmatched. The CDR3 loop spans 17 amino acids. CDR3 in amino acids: CASSLAHGQGNNSPLHF. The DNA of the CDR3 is TGTGCCAGCAGCTTAGCTCACGGACAGGGGAACAATTCACCCCTCCACTTT.

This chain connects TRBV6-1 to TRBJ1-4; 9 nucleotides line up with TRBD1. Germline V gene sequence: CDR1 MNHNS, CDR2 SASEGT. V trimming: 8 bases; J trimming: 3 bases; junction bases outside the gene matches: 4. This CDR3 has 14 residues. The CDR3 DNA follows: TGTGCCAGCGGAAGACAGGGGGCTAATGAAAAACTGTTTTTT. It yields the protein CASGRQGANEKLFF.

The CDR3 DNA reads as TGTGCCCTCACCCGGGAAGGGGGCGAAGAGACCCAGTACTTC. It encodes CALTREGGEETQYF. V gene TRBV30 combines with J gene TRBJ2-5; 7 bases are shared with TRBD1. This CDR3 has 14 amino acids. The germline V gene has CDR1 GTSNPN and CDR2 SVGIG (reference sequence). V lost 8 bases, J lost 3 bases, and 12 bases stayed unmatched. The whole variable domain, filled in from reference TRBV30 and TRBJ2-5, reads SQTIHQWPATLVQPVGSPLSLECTVEGTSNPNLYWYRQAAGRGLQLLFYSVGIGQISSEVPQNLSASRPQDRQFILSSKKLLLSDSGFYLCALTREGGEETQYFGPGTRLLVL.

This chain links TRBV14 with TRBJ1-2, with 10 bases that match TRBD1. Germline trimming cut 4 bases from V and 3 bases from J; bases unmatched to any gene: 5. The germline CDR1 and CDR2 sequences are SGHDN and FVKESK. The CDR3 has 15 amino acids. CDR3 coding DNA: TGTGCCAGCAGCCTTAAGGGACAGGGGCACTATGGCTACACCTTC. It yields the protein CASSLKGQGHYGYTF.

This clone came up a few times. DNA for the CDR3: TGTGCCAGCAAGGCAGACTCCTATGGCTACACCTTC. This sequence encodes CASKADSYGYTF. The chain is built from TRBV6-5 and TRBJ1-2; no reliable D call. Germline V gene data show CDR1 as MNHEY and CDR2 as SVGAGI. The CDR3 extends over 12 amino acids. Trimming removed 7 bases from V and 4 bases from J, with 10 bases in between.

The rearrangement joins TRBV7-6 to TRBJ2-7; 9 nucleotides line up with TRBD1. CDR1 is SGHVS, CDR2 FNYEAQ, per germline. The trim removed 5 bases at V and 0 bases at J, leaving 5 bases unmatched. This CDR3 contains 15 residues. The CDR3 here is CASSPDRGGSYEQYF. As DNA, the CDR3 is TGTGCCAGCAGCCCGGACAGGGGAGGCTCCTACGAGCAGTACTTC.

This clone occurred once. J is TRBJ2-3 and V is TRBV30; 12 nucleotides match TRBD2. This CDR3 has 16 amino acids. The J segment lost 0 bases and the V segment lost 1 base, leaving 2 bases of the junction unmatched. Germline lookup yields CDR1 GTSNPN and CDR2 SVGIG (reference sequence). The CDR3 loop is CAWSGLAGVSTDTQYF. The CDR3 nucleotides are TGTGCCTGGAGTGGACTAGCGGGGGTGAGCACAGATACGCAGTATTTT.

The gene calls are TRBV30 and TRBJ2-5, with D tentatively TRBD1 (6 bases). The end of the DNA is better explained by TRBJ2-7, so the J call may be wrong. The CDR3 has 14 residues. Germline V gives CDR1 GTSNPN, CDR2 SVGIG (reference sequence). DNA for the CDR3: TGTGCCTGGAGTGCTGGCAGGGGTCCCTACGAGCAGTACTTC. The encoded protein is CAWSAGRGPYEQYF.

The CDR3, as DNA: TGTGCCAGTAGTATCACGACAGGGGGCGATCAGCCCCAGCATTTT. This encodes CASSITTGGDQPQHF. The genes are TRBV19 and TRBJ1-5; 10 positions match TRBD1. The trim removed 3 bases at V and 5 bases at J, leaving 4 bases unmatched. Germline loops: CDR1 LNHDA, CDR2 SQIVND (reference sequence). The CDR3 has 15 residues. Using reference TRBV19 and TRBJ1-5 for the parts outside the CDR3, the full variable domain is DGGITQSPKYLFRKEGQNVTLSCEQNLNHDAMYWYRQDPGQGLRLIYYSQIVNDFQKGDIAEGYSVSREKKESFPLTVTSAQKNPTAFYLCASSITTGGDQPQHFGDGTRLSIL.

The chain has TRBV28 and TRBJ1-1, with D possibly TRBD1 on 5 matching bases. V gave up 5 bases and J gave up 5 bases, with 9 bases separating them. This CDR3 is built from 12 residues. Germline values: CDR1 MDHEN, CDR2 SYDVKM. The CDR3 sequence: CASSGGSTEAFF. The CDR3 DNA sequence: TGTGCCAGCAGTGGGGGGAGTACTGAAGCTTTCTTT.

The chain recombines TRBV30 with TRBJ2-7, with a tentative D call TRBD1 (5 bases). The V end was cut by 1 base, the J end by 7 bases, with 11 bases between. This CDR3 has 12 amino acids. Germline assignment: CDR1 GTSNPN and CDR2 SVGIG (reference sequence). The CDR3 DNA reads TGTGCCTGGAGTGCTCAGGGAAGGGAGCAGTACTTC. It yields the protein CAWSAQGREQYF.

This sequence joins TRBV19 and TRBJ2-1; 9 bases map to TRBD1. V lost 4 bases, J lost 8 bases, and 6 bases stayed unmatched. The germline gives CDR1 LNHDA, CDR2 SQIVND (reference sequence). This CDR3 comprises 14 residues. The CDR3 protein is CASSTGTGTHEQFF. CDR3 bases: TGTGCCAGTAGTACCGGGACAGGGACACATGAGCAGTTCTTC.

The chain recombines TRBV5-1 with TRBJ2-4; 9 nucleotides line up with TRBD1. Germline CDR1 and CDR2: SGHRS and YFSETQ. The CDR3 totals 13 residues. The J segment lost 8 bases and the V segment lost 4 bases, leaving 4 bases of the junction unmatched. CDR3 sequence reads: CASSRGQGDIQYF. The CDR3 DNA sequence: TGCGCCAGCAGCAGGGGACAGGGTGACATTCAGTACTTC.

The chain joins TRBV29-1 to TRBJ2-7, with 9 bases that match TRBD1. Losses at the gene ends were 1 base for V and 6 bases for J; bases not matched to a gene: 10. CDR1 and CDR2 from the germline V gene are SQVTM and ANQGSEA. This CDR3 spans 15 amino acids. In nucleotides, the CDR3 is TGCAGCGTTGAAGGTATAAGGGACAGGGAGGCCGAGCAGTACTTC. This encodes CSVEGIRDREAEQYF.

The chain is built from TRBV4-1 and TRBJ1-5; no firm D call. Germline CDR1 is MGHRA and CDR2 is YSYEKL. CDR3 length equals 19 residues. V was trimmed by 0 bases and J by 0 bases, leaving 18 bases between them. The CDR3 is CASSQDQAAGRASNQPQHF. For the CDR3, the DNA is TGCGCCAGCAGCCAAGATCAAGCGGCAGGAAGGGCTAGCAATCAGCCCCAGCATTTT.

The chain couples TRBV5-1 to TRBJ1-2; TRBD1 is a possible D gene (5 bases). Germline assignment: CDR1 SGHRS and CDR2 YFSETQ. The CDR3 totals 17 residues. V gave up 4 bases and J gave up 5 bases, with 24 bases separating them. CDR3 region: CASSLGGDSVTWYGYTF. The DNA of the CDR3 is TGCGCCAGCAGCCTTGGGGGGGATTCGGTAACGTGGTATGGCTACACCTTC.

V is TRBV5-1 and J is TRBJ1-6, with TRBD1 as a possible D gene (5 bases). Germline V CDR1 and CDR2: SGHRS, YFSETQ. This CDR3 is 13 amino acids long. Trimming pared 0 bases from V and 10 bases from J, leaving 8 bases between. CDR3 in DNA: TGCGCCAGCAGCTTGGGGGGGGACTCACCCCTCCACTTT. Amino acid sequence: CASSLGGDSPLHF. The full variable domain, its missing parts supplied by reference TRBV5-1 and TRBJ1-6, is KAGVTQTPRYLIKTRGQQVTLSCSPISGHRSVSWYQQTPGQGLQFLFEYFSETQRNKGNFPGRFSGRQFSNSRSEMNVSTLELGDSALYLCASSLGGDSPLHFGNGTRLTVT.

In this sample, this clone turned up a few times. DNA of the CDR3: TGTGCCAGCAGTTACGGGGAGTGGGGTGGCTACACCTTC. It yields the protein CASSYGEWGGYTF. The J gene is TRBJ1-2, the V gene TRBV6-5; no reliable D call. This CDR3 spans 13 amino acids. The V end lost 2 bases, the J end lost 7 bases, and 11 bases lay between the germline ends. The germline V gene encodes CDR1 MNHEY and CDR2 SVGAGI.

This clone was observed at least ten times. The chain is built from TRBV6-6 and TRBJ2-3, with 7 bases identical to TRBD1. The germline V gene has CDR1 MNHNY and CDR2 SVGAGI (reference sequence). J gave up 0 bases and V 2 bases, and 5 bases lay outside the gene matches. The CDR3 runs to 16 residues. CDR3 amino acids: CASSYGRDRSTDTQYF. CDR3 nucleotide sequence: TGTGCCAGCAGTTACGGACGGGACAGAAGCACAGATACGCAGTATTTT.

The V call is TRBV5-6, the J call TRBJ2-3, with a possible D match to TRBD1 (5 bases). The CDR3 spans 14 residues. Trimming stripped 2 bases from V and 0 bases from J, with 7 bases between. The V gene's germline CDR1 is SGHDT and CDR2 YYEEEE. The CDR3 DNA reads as TGTGCCAGCAGCTTAACAGGTAGCACAGATACGCAGTATTTT. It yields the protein CASSLTGSTDTQYF.

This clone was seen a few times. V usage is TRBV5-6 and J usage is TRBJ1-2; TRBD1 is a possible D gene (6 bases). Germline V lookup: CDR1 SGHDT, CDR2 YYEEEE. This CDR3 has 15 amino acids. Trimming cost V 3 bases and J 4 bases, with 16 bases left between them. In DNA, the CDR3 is TGTGCCAGCAGCTCCACGCCACAGGGTCCCTATGGCTACACCTTC. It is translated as CASSSTPQGPYGYTF.

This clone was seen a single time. CDR3 residues: CASSYGTGRAGTPLHF. DNA of the CDR3: TGTGCCAGCAGTTACGGGACAGGGAGGGCCGGGACACCCCTCCACTTT. The chain couples TRBV6-5 to TRBJ1-6; 9 nucleotides align to TRBD1. The CDR3 runs 16 residues. CDR1 is MNHEY, CDR2 SVGAGI, per germline. Losses at the gene ends were 2 bases for V and 11 bases for J; bases not matched to a gene: 10.

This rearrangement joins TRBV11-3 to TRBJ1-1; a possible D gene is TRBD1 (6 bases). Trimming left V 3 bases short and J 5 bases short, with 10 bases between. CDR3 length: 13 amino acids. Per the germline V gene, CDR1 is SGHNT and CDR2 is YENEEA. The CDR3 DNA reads TGTGCCAGCAGCTTTCTCCAGGGGACTGAAGCTTTCTTT. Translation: CASSFLQGTEAFF.